One sample yielded the 26 T cell receptor beta chains listed below, sequenced in a study of cytomegalovirus exposure and HLA in healthy donors. The PCR ran on 60 Vbeta and 13 Jbeta primers. Sequenced by immunoSEQ multiplex PCR; TCRdb stores in-frame clones only, minus some. The data hold more than 70,000 clones, with roughly 80% observed a single time. Sequences were obtained from PBMCs. These receptors were taken from a boy aged 5-17 years in good health and CMV-seronegative.

CDR3 in amino acids: CASSGTGGAFVTEAFF. DNA of the CDR3: TGTGCCAGCAGCGGTACAGGGGGCGCTTTTGTTACTGAAGCTTTCTTT. The rearrangement links TRBV5-4 to TRBJ1-1, with 9 nucleotides matching TRBD1. Unmatched junction bases numbered 12, after V lost 4 bases and J lost 5 bases. CDR3 length: 16 amino acids. In germline, CDR1 is SGHNT, CDR2 YYREEE (reference sequence).

The rearrangement joins TRBV2 to TRBJ1-5, with 8 bases aligning to TRBD1. The CDR3 runs 16 residues. V lost 3 bases and J lost 4; bases outside the gene matches: 8. Germline CDR1 and CDR2: SNHLY and FYNNEI. The CDR3 DNA reads TGTGCCAGCAGTGACCCCGACAGGGGAAGTAATCAGCCCCAGCATTTT. Protein sequence: CASSDPDRGSNQPQHF.

The chain joins TRBV7-2 to TRBJ2-7, with D hard to call. Trimming stripped 5 bases from V and 0 bases from J, with 8 bases between. The CDR3 is made up of 13 amino acids. Per germline, CDR1 SGHTA and CDR2 FQGNSA. CDR3 nucleotide sequence: TGTGCCAGCAGCCCGAGGAGCTCCTACGAGCAGTACTTC. It is translated as CASSPRSSYEQYF.

The rearrangement joins TRBV11-2 to TRBJ1-1, with D perhaps matching TRBD1 (6 bases). V lost 10 bases and J 7 bases, leaving 19 bases between the germline ends. The CDR3 covers 13 residues. The germline V gene has CDR1 SGHAT and CDR2 FQNNGV. The CDR3 spells CATFDRRLGEAFF. The CDR3 coding sequence is TGTGCCACCTTCGACAGGCGCCTAGGTGAAGCTTTCTTT.

The V and J genes are TRBV30 and TRBJ1-5, with D unresolved. Per the germline V gene, CDR1 is GTSNPN and CDR2 is SVGIG (reference sequence). V lost 0 bases to trimming and J lost 4 bases, with 4 bases between them. The CDR3 runs 12 residues. CDR3 sequence reads: CAWSVYNQPQHF. The CDR3 nucleotides are TGTGCCTGGAGTGTTTATAATCAGCCCCAGCATTTT.

The chain couples TRBV2 to TRBJ1-1; 9 bases are shared with TRBD1. Germline-derived CDR1 and CDR2 are SNHLY and FYNNEI. This CDR3 has 13 residues. The J segment lost 3 bases and the V segment lost 6 bases, leaving 2 bases of the junction unmatched. The CDR3 nucleotides read TGTGCCAGCAGGTGGACAGGGGACACTGAAGCTTTCTTT. Translating gives CASRWTGDTEAFF.

CDR3 in DNA: TGTGCCAGCAGCTTAGCGCTAGGCCGTGAGCAGTTCTTC. Protein: CASSLALGREQFF. This chain uses TRBV7-6 with TRBJ2-1; D uncertain. Germline CDR1 SGHVS, CDR2 FNYEAQ. There are 13 residues in the CDR3. Trimming stripped 0 bases from V and 9 bases from J, with 9 bases between.

The gene calls are TRBV29-1 and TRBJ2-2; possible D gene TRBD1, 5 bases. V was shortened by 6 bases and J by 6 bases, with 11 bases between the two germline ends. Germline assignment: CDR1 SQVTM and CDR2 ANQGSEA. The CDR3 consists of 12 residues. This chain's CDR3 is CSVLRAAGELFF. The CDR3 DNA sequence: TGCAGCGTCCTCAGGGCGGCCGGGGAGCTGTTTTTT.

The chain joins TRBV6-5 to TRBJ2-5, with TRBD1 as a possible D gene (6 bases). The end of the DNA is better explained by TRBJ2-7, so the J call may be wrong. The CDR3 sequence is 13 residues long. Germline CDR1 reads MNHEY; CDR2 reads SVGAGI. CDR3 sequence (DNA): TGTGCCAGCAGTTGGGGGCAGTACTACGAGCAGTACTTC. Encoded protein: CASSWGQYYEQYF.

The J gene is TRBJ1-2, the V gene TRBV25-1; 8 positions match TRBD1. Germline lookup yields CDR1 MGHDK and CDR2 SYGVNS. Trimming cost V 5 bases and J 9 bases; bases outside gene matches: 11. The CDR3 has 14 amino acids. The CDR3 sequence is CASSSSQGVTRYTF. Here the CDR3 DNA reads TGTGCCAGCAGTTCGTCACAGGGGGTTACACGCTACACCTTC.

Concerning this clone itself: The CDR3 end shows no conserved phenylalanine or tryptophan, and so a read error is likely. No DNA is shown, since the ends of the CDR3 on it are uncertain; the CDR3 is the one TCRdb lists. This chain connects TRBV30 to TRBJ1-4; whether TRBD1, the table's D call, matches the DNA was not checked. The CDR3 adds up to 8 amino acids, both ends counted. Germline V CDR1 and CDR2: GTSNPN, SVGIG (reference sequence). CDR3 sequence: CAWTAKGL.

The chain joins TRBV6-4 to TRBJ2-3; the match to TRBD2 covers 11 bases. The V gene's germline CDR1 is MRHNA and CDR2 SNTAGT. V lost 3 bases, J lost 4 bases, and 3 bases stayed unmatched. The CDR3 sequence is 15 residues long. DNA for the CDR3: TGTGCCAGCAGTGAGTCGACTAGCGGGGCAGATACGCAGTATTTT. This translates into CASSESTSGADTQYF.

The sample holds one count of this clone. The chain combines TRBV7-9 with TRBJ2-7; 9 bases fit TRBD1. This CDR3 is 14 amino acids long. Losses at the gene ends were 5 bases for V and 3 bases for J; bases not matched to a gene: 5. Germline V gives CDR1 SEHNR, CDR2 FQNEAQ (reference sequence). The CDR3 sequence is CASSVPGQGYEQYF. DNA of the CDR3: TGTGCCAGCAGCGTGCCGGGACAGGGCTACGAGCAGTACTTC.

This clone was counted a few times. The chain couples TRBV4-3 to TRBJ2-4; TRBD2 might be the D (6 bases). CDR1 LGHNA and CDR2 YSLEER come from the germline V gene. Trimming removed 4 bases at V and 6 bases at J, with 13 bases between. This CDR3 comprises 14 residues. For the CDR3, the DNA is TGCGCCAGCAGCCCGGGACTCGGAGTAAACATTCAGTACTTC. Translation gives CASSPGLGVNIQYF.

The chain has TRBV28 and TRBJ2-5; TRBD2 might be the D (5 bases). V was shortened by 11 bases and J by 5 bases, with 12 bases between the two germline ends. From germline, CDR1 is MDHEN and CDR2 SYDVKM. The CDR3 contains 11 residues. The DNA for the CDR3 is TGTGCCTCCACGGGAATGGAGACCCAGTACTTC. Encoded protein: CASTGMETQYF.

The V gene is TRBV30, the J gene TRBJ1-2, with 10 bases aligning to TRBD1. The CDR3 covers 13 residues. CDR1 and CDR2 from the germline V gene are GTSNPN and SVGIG (reference sequence). The V and J ends lost 5 bases and 6 bases, in that order; junction bases with no gene match: 6. The CDR3 region is CAWDTGQGDGYTF. The CDR3 region has the DNA TGTGCCTGGGACACCGGACAGGGGGATGGCTACACCTTC.

This clone was seen a few times. The rearrangement links TRBV4-3 to TRBJ2-7; 14 bases are shared with TRBD2. The CDR3 is 16 residues long. CDR1 is LGHNA and CDR2 is YSLEER in the germline V gene. V lost 2 bases to trimming and J lost 4 bases; unmatched junction nucleotides: 4. DNA for the CDR3: TGCGCCAGCAGCCAAACGGGACTAGCGGGGGAGTACGAGCAGTACTTC. Residues: CASSQTGLAGEYEQYF.

CDR3: CASSLEQGLGETQYF. The DNA for the CDR3 is TGCGCCAGCAGCTTGGAACAGGGGCTGGGGGAGACCCAGTACTTC. V gene TRBV5-1 combines with J gene TRBJ2-5; TRBD1 agrees at 7 bases. Per the germline V gene, CDR1 is SGHRS and CDR2 is YFSETQ. CDR3 length: 15 amino acids. Trimming at V came to 0 bases and at J to 5 bases, leaving 7 bases not matched to a gene.

This chain joins TRBV6-1 and TRBJ2-1, with TRBD1 as a possible D gene (8 bases). The length of the CDR3 is 15 residues. The V gene lost 3 bases and the J gene lost 8 bases, with 17 bases spanning the gap. In germline, CDR1 is MNHNS, CDR2 SASEGT. The CDR3 sequence is CASSDGQGGWDEQFF. CDR3 in DNA: TGTGCCAGCAGTGATGGACAGGGAGGGTGGGATGAGCAGTTCTTC.

The genes are TRBV10-3 and TRBJ1-2, with D hard to call. Per germline, CDR1 ENHRY and CDR2 SYGVKD. The CDR3 is 15 amino acids. V was pared by 3 bases and J by 2 bases, with 13 bases between. CDR3 nucleotide sequence: TGTGCCATCAGTGAAACTTGGAGGGAGAACTATGGCTACACCTTC. Translation: CAISETWRENYGYTF.

The chain couples TRBV25-1 to TRBJ1-5; no clear D. Germline loops: CDR1 MGHDK, CDR2 SYGVNS. This CDR3 is 15 amino acids long. V lost 1 base to trimming and J lost 5 bases, with 12 bases between them. The CDR3 DNA reads TGTGCCAGCAGTGAATCAGCTTTGGGAGATCAGCCCCAGCATTTT. Translation: CASSESALGDQPQHF.

The chain couples TRBV29-1 to TRBJ2-5, with 10 bases fitting TRBD2. The germline V gene encodes CDR1 SQVTM and CDR2 ANQGSEA. The CDR3 extends over 14 amino acids. After removal of 6 bases from V and 5 bases from J, the junction contained 9 bases not matched to a gene. CDR3 residues: CSVRTLAGVETQYF. The CDR3 nucleotides read TGCAGCGTCCGAACTCTAGCGGGGGTGGAGACCCAGTACTTC.

The gene calls are TRBV4-3 and TRBJ2-5, with TRBD2 identical over 7 bases. The CDR3 has 17 residues. Germline V gene data show CDR1 as LGHNA and CDR2 as YSLEER. The trim removed 0 bases at V and 2 bases at J, leaving 9 bases unmatched. The CDR3 DNA is TGCGCCAGCAGCCAAGATCGGCCGGGAGGTTGGCAAGAGACCCAGTACTTC. Encoded protein: CASSQDRPGGWQETQYF.

The chain has TRBV9 and TRBJ2-3; 8 positions agree with TRBD2. The CDR3 contains 15 residues. J lost 1 base, V lost 0 bases, and 1 base had no gene match. In germline, CDR1 is SGDLS, CDR2 YYNGEE. This chain's CDR3 is CASSVVGGGTDTQYF. The CDR3 DNA follows: TGTGCCAGCAGCGTAGTCGGGGGGGGCACAGATACGCAGTATTTT.

The chain carries TRBV7-3 and TRBJ2-7; D is perhaps TRBD1 (5 bases). V lost 2 bases, J lost 6 bases, and 11 bases lay in between. The CDR3 contains 13 residues. Germline V CDR1 and CDR2: SGHTA, FQGTGA. The CDR3 DNA is TGTGCCAGCAGCTTAGGGCTGGGGCTCGAGCAGTACTTC. It is translated as CASSLGLGLEQYF.

The chain couples TRBV11-2 to TRBJ1-2; TRBD1 might be the D (5 bases). CDR1 is SGHAT, CDR2 FQNNGV, per germline. This CDR3 spans 12 amino acids. The ends were cut back, 1 base at V and 7 bases at J, with 7 bases in the middle. In DNA, the CDR3 is TGTGCCAGCAGCTTAGGAGACAGTGGCTACACCTTC. Translation: CASSLGDSGYTF.